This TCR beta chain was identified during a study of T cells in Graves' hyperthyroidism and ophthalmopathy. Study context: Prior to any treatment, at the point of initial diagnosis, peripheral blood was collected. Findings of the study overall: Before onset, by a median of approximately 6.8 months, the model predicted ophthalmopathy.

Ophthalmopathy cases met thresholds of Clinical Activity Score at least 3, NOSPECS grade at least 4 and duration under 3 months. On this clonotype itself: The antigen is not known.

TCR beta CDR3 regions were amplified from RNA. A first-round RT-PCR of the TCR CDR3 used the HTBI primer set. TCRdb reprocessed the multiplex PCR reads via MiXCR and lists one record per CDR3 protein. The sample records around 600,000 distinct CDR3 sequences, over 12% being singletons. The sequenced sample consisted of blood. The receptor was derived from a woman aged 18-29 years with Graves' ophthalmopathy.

CDR3 nucleotide sequence: TGTGCCAGCATGTTAGGGAACTACAATGAGCAGTTCTTC. This codes for CASMLGNYNEQFF. This chain connects TRBV27 to TRBJ2-1; D is ambiguous. The CDR3 extends over 13 amino acids. Between the trimmed V and J ends, which lost 7 bases and 3 bases, there was a span of 10 bases. Germline CDR1 reads MNHEY; CDR2 reads SMNVEV (reference sequence).